The clone carrying this TCR beta chain occurred a few times. Its specificity is not known. The data were obtained in a study of cytotoxic CD8 clonotypes in ibrutinib-treated CLL. Whole-study context: Partial responses numbered approximately 24 and complete responses 2; after a median around 70 months, roughly 14 stayed remitted and around 12 progressed. Each sample contained, on average, just over 250,000 productive templates and 94,000 or so productive rearrangements.

Study-wide results and caveats: Clonality went up at ibrutinib response and then declined back toward baseline at progression. On treatment, the uncommon public clonotypes contracted or remained stable.

The CDR3 is 16 residues long. J gave up 4 bases and V 2 bases, and 7 bases lay outside the gene matches. The V gene's germline CDR1 is MNHNS and CDR2 SASEGT. The protocol was immunoSEQ multiplex PCR, while the TCRdb copy is restricted to in-frame clones and leaves out a portion. The sample yields a few hundred thousand clones, over 55% seen once. The source material was PBMCs, sampled after 36 months of ibrutinib treatment. The chain combines TRBV6-1 with TRBJ1-3; TRBD1 agrees at 8 bases. The sequence derives from a human donor with chronic lymphocytic leukemia. CDR3 region: CASSERTGRSGNTIYF. CDR3 DNA: TGTGCCAGCAGTGAACGGACAGGGCGATCCGGAAACACCATATATTTT.